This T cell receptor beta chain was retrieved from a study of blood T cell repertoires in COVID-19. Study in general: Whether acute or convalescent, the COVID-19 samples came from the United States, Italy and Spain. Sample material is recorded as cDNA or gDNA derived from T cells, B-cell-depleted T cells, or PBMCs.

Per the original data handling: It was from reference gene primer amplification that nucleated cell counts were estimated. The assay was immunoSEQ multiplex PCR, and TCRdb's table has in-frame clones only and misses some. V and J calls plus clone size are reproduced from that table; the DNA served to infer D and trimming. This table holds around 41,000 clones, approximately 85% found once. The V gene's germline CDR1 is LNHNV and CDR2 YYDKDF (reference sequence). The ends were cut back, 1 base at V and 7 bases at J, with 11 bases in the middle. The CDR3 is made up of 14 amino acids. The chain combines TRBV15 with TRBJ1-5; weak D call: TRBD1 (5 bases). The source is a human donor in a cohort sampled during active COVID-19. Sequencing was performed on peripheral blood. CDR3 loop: CATSRVGLRQPQHF. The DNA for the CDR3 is TGTGCCACCAGCAGAGTGGGGCTCCGGCAGCCCCAGCATTTT.